Listed below are T cell receptor beta chains from one sample, sequenced in a study of T cells in tuberculosis. Clones were sequenced by immunoSEQ multiplex PCR, and TCRdb holds only the in-frame ones, with some missing. The sample lists fewer than 35,000 clones; around 88% were seen once. Specimen: PBMCs, collected at tuberculosis diagnosis. These receptors originate from an adult with tuberculosis. CDR3s include the opening cysteine and the closing phenylalanine or tryptophan. A D gene is named only where the DNA matches it firmly. Not every row has a clone size; where given, it reads once, few, many or a size class.

TRBJ2-6,-,TRBV2,-,CASTRGSQSGANVLTF,TGTGCCAGTACGAGGGGGTCCCAATCTGGGGCCAACGTCCTGACTTTC
TRBJ2-2,-,TRBV18,-,CASSPPTYTGELFF,TGTGCCAGCTCACCCCCTACCTACACCGGGGAGCTGTTTTTT
TRBJ2-1,-,TRBV14,-,CASSQDLLAEQFF,TGTGCCAGCAGCCAAGATCTTTTAGCTGAGCAGTTCTTC
TRBJ2-2,TRBD1,TRBV4-1,-,CASSQVFGMGQGTGELFF,TGCGCCAGCAGCCAAGTCTTTGGGATGGGACAGGGTACCGGGGAGCTGTTTTTT
TRBJ1-3,TRBD1,TRBV27,-,CASSLTGGGNTIYF,TGTGCCAGCAGTTTGACAGGGGGTGGAAACACCATATATTTT
TRBJ2-7,TRBD1,TRBV10-3,few,CAISEPKGQGRGEQYF,TGTGCCATCAGTGAGCCCAAGGGACAGGGCCGGGGCGAGCAGTACTTC
TRBJ1-4,-,TRBV25-1,-,CASSAPTETNEKLFF,TGTGCCAGCAGTGCCCCGACAGAGACTAATGAAAAACTGTTTTTT
TRBJ2-1,TRBD2,TRBV19,-,CASSIAGLAGGVNEQFF,TGTGCCAGTAGTATAGCTGGGCTAGCGGGAGGGGTCAATGAGCAGTTCTTC
TRBJ2-2,TRBD2,TRBV4-1,-,CASSQFRGVNTGELFF,TGCGCCAGCAGCCAATTCCGGGGGGTGAACACCGGGGAGCTGTTTTTT
TRBJ2-5,TRBD1,TRBV30,-,CAWSWTGGLQETQYF,TGTGCCTGGAGCTGGACAGGGGGACTGCAAGAGACCCAGTACTTC
TRBJ1-2,-,TRBV30,-,CAWSIWGQGGYTF,TGTGCCTGGAGTATTTGGGGGCAGGGTGGCTACACCTTC
TRBJ2-3,-,TRBV2,-,CATAALGGTDTQYF,TGTGCCACCGCTGCCTTAGGAGGCACAGATACGCAGTATTTT
TRBJ1-6,TRBD1,TRBV4-1,-,CASSRGQGRSYNSPLHF,TGCGCCAGCAGCCGCGGACAGGGACGGTCCTATAATTCACCCCTCCACTTT
TRBJ1-1,-,TRBV18,few,CASSPRTPDSNTEAFF,TGTGCCAGCTCACCCCGGACACCAGATTCGAACACTGAAGCTTTCTTT
TRBJ2-7,-,TRBV6-5,-,CASSYQGLGEQYF,TGTGCCAGCAGTTACCAGGGGTTGGGCGAGCAGTACTTC
TRBJ2-7,TRBD2,TRBV27,once,CASSPSSGGSYEQYF,TGTGCCAGCAGTCCCTCTAGCGGGGGGTCCTACGAGCAGTACTTC
TRBJ1-6,-,TRBV21-1,-,CASSKPRGSYNSPLHF,TGTGCCAGCAGCAAGCCCCGGGGGTCGTATAATTCACCCCTCCACTTT
TRBJ2-7,-,TRBV27,-,CASSSRVQLTTSYEQYF,TGTGCCAGCAGTTCACGGGTCCAACTTACCACCTCCTACGAGCAGTACTTC
TRBJ1-4,-,TRBV5-1,-,CASSPTTGLNEKLFF,TGCGCCAGCAGCCCGACGACGGGTCTTAATGAAAAACTGTTTTTT
TRBJ1-2,-,TRBV28,-,CATSWGRAVSGYTF,TGTGCCACTTCATGGGGCAGGGCTGTCAGTGGCTACACCTTC
TRBJ1-6,-,TRBV14,few,CASSQTGAMGDSPLHF,TGTGCCAGCAGCCAAACAGGAGCAATGGGTGATTCACCCCTCCACTTT
TRBJ2-6,TRBD1,TRBV28,once,CASRRGQRRSGANVLTF,TGTGCCAGCAGACGGGGACAGAGAAGATCTGGGGCCAACGTCCTGACTTTC
TRBJ2-2,-,TRBV27,-,CASRSGVLAGELFF,TGTGCCAGCAGATCAGGGGTATTGGCCGGGGAGCTGTTTTTT
TRBJ2-3,TRBD1,TRBV9,-,CASSVAGQSTDTQYF,TGTGCCAGCAGCGTAGCGGGACAGAGCACAGATACGCAGTATTTT
TRBJ2-3,-,TRBV5-1,-,CASSLGVANTDTQYF,TGCGCCAGCAGCTTGGGAGTTGCCAACACAGATACGCAGTATTTT
TRBJ2-2,TRBD2,TRBV19,-,CASRGLLGGELFF,TGTGCCAGTAGGGGACTATTAGGCGGGGAGCTGTTTTTT
TRBJ1-2,TRBD1,TRBV9,once,CASSVATFGQGGDGYTF,TGTGCCAGCAGCGTAGCTACTTTTGGACAGGGAGGCGATGGCTACACCTTC
TRBJ1-5,-,TRBV4-1,-,CASSQSGLSQPQHF,TGCGCCAGCAGCCAATCAGGGCTAAGTCAGCCCCAGCATTTT
TRBJ1-5,-,TRBV5-6,-,CASSLGQRNQPQHF,TGTGCCAGCAGCCTCGGACAGCGTAATCAGCCCCAGCATTTT
TRBJ1-2,TRBD1,TRBV19,-,CASSMDRDNYGYTF,TGTGCCAGTAGTATGGACAGGGATAACTATGGCTACACCTTC